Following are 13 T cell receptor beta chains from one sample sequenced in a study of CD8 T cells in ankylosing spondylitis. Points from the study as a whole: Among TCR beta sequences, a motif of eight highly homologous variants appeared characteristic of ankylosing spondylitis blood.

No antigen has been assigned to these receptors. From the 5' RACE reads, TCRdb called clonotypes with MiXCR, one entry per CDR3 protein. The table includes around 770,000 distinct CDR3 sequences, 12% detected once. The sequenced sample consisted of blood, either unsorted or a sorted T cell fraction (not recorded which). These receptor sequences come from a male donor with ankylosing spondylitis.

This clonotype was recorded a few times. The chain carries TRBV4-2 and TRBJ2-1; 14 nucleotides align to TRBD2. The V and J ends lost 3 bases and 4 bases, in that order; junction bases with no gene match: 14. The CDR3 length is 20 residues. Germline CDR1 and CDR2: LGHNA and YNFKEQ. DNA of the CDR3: TGTGCCAGCAGCCATGAAAGACTAGCGGGAGGGGTATCAAGGTACAATGAGCAGTTCTTC. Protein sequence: CASSHERLAGGVSRYNEQFF.

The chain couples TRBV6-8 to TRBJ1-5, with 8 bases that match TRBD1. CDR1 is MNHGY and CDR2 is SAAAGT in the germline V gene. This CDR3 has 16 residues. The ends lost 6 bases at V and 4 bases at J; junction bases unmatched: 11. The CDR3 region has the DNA TGTGCCAGCAGCCCACAGGGGGAAAGGATGAATCAGCCCCAGCATTTT. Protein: CASSPQGERMNQPQHF.

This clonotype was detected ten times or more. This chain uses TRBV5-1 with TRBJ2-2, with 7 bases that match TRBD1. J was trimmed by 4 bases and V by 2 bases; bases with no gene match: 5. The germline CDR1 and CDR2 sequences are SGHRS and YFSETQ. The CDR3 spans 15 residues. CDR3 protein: CASSFRDSGTGELFF. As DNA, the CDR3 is TGCGCCAGCAGCTTCCGGGACAGCGGCACCGGGGAGCTGTTTTTT.

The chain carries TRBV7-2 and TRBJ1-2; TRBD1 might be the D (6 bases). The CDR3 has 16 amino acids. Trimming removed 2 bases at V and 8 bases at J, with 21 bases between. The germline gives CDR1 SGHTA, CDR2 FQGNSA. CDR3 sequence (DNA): TGTGCCAGCAGCTTAATGCAGGGCAGGGGCTGGCAAGGCTACACCTTC. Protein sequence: CASSLMQGRGWQGYTF. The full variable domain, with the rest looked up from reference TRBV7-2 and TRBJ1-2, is GAGVSQSPSNKVTEKGKDVELRCDPISGHTALYWYRQSLGQGLEFLIYFQGNSAPDKSGLPSDRFSAERTGGSVSTLTIQRTQQEDSAVYLCASSLMQGRGWQGYTFGSGTRLTVV.

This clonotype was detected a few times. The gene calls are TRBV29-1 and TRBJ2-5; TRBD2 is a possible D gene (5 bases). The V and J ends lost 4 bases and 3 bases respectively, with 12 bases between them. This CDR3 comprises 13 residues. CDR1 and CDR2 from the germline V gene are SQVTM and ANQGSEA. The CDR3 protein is CSVVKLEEETQYF. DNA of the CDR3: TGCAGCGTTGTAAAACTAGAAGAAGAGACCCAGTACTTC.

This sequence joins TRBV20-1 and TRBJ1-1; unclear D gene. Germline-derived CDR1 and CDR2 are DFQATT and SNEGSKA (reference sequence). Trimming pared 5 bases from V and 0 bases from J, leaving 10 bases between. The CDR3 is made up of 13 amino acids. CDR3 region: CSASGILNTEAFF. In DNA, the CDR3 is TGCAGTGCTTCCGGCATCTTGAACACTGAAGCTTTCTTT.

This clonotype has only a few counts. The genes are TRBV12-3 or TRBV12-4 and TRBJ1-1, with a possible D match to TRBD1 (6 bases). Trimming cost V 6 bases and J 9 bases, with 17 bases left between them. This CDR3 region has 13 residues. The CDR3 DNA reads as TGTGCCAGCAGCCTCAAGGGAGGGACAAAAGCTTTCTTT. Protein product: CASSLKGGTKAFF.

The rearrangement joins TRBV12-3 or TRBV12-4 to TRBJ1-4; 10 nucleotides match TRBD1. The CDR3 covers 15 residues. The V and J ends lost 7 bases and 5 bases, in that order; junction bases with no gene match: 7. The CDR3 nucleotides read TGTGCCAGCATTTCCTGGGGACAGGGGAATGAAAAACTGTTTTTT. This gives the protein CASISWGQGNEKLFF.

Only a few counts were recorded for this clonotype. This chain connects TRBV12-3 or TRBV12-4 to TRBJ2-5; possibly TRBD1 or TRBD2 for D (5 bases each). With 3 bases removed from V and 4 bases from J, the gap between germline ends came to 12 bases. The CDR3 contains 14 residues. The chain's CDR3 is CASSLEDTRETQYF. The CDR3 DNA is TGTGCCAGCAGTTTGGAGGACACTCGAGAGACCCAGTACTTC.

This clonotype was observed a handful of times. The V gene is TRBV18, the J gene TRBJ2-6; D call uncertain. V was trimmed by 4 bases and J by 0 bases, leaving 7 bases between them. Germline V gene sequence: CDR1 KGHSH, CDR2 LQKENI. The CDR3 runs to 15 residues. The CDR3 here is CASSQTHSGANVLTF. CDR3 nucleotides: TGTGCCAGCTCACAAACCCACTCTGGGGCCAACGTCCTGACTTTC. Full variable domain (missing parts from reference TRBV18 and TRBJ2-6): NAGVMQNPRHLVRRRGQEARLRCSPMKGHSHVYWYRQLPEEGLKFMVYLQKENIIDESGMPKERFSAEFPKEGPSILRIQQVVRGDSAAYFCASSQTHSGANVLTFGAGSRLTVL.

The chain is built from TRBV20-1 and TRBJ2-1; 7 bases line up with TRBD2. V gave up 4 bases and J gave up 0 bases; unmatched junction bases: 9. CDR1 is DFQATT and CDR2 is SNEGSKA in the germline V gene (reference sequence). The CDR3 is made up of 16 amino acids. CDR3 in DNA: TGCAGTGCTACTAGTCTAGGCGGGAGCTCCTACAATGAGCAGTTCTTC. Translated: CSATSLGGSSYNEQFF.

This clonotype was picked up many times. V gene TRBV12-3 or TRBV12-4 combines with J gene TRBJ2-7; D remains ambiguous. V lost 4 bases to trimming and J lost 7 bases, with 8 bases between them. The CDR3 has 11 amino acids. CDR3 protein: CASSSSREQYF. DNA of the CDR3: TGTGCCAGCAGTTCCTCGAGGGAGCAGTACTTC.

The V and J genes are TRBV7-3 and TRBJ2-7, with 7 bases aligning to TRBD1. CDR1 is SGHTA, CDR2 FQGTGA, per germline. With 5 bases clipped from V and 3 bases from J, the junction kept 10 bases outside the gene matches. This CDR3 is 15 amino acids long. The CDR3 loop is CASSALGGLYYEQYF. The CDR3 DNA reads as TGTGCCAGCAGCGCCTTAGGGGGCCTCTACTACGAGCAGTACTTC.